Given below is one T cell receptor beta chain in context. Its target is not known. The data derive from a study of T-cell reconstitution after alpha-beta-depleted transplantation in children. The study's findings and limits: Some patients' high day-60 TCRbeta diversity was attributed to recipient cells surviving conditioning. Reports say that about two months after transplant, the alpha-beta T cells came out of several hundred graft clones that had expanded. Counts and diversity of T cells one year after transplant came mostly from newly produced T cells.

V lost 8 bases, J lost 5 bases, and 7 bases lay in between. Germline V gene sequence: CDR1 SNHLY, CDR2 FYNNEI. There are 10 residues in the CDR3. Preparing the TCRbeta library involved the use of unique molecular identifiers. In TCRdb, the PCR reads were re-called with MiXCR into one record per CDR3 protein. The sample contains some 440,000 distinct CDR3 sequences, around 16% of which appear only once. This chain uses TRBV2 with TRBJ2-7; D call uncertain. Specimen: PBMCs, mostly from graft donor cells, collected 360 days after TCRalphabeta/CD19-depleted stem cell transplant. This sequence originates from a boy in the first two years of life who had a stem cell transplant for Wiskott-Aldrich syndrome, so the T cells may come from the graft donor. The CDR3 reads CASLRNEQYF. Written as DNA, the CDR3 is TGTGCCAGCCTACGCAACGAGCAGTACTTC.